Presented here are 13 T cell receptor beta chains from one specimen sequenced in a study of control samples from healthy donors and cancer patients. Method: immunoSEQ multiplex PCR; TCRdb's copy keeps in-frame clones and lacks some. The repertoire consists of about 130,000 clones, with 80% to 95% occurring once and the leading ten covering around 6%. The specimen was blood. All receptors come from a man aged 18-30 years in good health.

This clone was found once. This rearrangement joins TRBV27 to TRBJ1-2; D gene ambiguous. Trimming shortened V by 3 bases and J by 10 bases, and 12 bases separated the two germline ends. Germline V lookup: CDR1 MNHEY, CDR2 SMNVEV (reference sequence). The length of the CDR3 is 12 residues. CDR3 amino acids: CASSLGDTDYTF. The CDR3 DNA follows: TGTGCCAGCAGTTTGGGTGACACGGACTACACCTTC.

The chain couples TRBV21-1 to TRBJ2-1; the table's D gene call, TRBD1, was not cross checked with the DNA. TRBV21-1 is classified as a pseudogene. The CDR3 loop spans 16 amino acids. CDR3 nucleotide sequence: TGTGCCAGCCACAGGGATTCCACAGTTCGCTACAATGAGCAGTTCTTC. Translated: CASHRDSTVRYNEQFF.

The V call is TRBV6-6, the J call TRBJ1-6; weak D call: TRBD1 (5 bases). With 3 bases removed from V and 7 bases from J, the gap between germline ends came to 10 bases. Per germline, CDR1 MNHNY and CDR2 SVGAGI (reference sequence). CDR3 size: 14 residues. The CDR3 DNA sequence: TGTGCCAGCAGTTATAAAGGGGTAAATTCACCCCTCCACTTT. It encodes CASSYKGVNSPLHF.

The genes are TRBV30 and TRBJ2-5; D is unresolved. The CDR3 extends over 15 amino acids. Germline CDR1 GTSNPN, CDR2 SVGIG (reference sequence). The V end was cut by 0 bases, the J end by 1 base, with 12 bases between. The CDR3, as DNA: TGTGCCTGGAGTGTACCGGTAGGAAGCCAAGAGACCCAGTACTTC. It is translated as CAWSVPVGSQETQYF.

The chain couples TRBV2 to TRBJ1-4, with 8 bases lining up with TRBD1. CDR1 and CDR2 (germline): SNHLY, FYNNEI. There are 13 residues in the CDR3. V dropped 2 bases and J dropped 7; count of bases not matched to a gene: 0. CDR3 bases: TGTGCCAGCAGTGAACAGGGGGCTGAAAAACTGTTTTTT. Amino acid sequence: CASSEQGAEKLFF. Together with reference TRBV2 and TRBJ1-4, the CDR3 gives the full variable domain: EPEVTQTPSHQVTQMGQEVILRCVPISNHLYFYWYRQILGQKVEFLVSFYNNEISEKSEIFDDQFSVERPDGSNFTLKIRSTKLEDSAMYFCASSEQGAEKLFFGSGTQLSVL.

CDR3: CASSLISLAASYEQYF. The CDR3 DNA reads as TGTGCCAGCAGCTTGATATCTTTGGCAGCCTCCTACGAGCAGTACTTC. The V and J genes are TRBV7-9 and TRBJ2-7; the D is unclear. The V end lost 3 bases, the J end lost 0 bases, and 15 bases lay between the germline ends. There are 16 residues in the CDR3. Germline V gives CDR1 SEHNR, CDR2 FQNEAQ (reference sequence).

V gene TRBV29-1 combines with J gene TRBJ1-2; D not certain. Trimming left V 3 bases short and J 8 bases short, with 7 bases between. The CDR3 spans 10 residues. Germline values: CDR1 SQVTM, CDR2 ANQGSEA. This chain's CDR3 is CSVDSAGYTF. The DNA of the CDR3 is TGCAGCGTTGATTCGGCGGGCTACACCTTC.

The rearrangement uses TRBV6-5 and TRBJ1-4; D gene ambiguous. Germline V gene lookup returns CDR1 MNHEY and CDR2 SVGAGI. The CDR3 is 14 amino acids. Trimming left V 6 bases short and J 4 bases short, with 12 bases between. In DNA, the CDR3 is TGTGCCAGCAGGATGGGTCCGGGTAATGAAAAACTGTTTTTT. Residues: CASRMGPGNEKLFF.

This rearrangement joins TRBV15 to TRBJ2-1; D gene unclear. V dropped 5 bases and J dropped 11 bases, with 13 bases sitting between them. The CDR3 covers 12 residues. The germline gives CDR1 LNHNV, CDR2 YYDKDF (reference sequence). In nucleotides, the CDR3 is TGTGCCACCAGCCTAGGTGGGCTACAGCAGTTCTTC. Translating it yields CATSLGGLQQFF.

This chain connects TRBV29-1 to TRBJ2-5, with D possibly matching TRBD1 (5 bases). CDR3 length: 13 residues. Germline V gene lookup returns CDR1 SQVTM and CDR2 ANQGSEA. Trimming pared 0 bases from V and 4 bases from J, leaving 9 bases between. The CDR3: CSVEEGPVETQYF. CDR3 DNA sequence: TGCAGCGTTGAAGAGGGGCCGGTAGAGACCCAGTACTTC. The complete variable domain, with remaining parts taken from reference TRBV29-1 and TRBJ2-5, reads SAVISQKPSRDICQRGTSLTIQCQVDSQVTMMFWYRQQPGQSLTLIATANQGSEATYESGFVIDKFPISRPNLTFSTLTVSNMSPEDSSIYLCSVEEGPVETQYFGPGTRLLVL.

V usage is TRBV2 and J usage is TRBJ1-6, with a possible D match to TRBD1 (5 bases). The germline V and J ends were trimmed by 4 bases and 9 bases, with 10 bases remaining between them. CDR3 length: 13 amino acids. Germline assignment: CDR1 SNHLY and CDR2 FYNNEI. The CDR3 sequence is CASSVGEFSPLHF. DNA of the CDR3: TGTGCCAGCAGTGTAGGGGAGTTTTCACCCCTCCACTTT.

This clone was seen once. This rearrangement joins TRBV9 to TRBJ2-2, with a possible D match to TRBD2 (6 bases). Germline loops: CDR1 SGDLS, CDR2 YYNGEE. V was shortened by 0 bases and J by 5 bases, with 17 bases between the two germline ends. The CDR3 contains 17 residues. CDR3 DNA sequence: TGTGCCAGCAGCGTAGCTCTGACTCTTGGGGGGACCGGGGAGCTGTTTTTT. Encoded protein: CASSVALTLGGTGELFF.

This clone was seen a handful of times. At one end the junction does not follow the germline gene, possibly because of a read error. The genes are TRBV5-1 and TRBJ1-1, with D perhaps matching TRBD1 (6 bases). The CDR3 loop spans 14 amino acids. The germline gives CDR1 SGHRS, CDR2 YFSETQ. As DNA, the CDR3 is TGCGCCAGCAGCTTGGAGCCTCGACAGGACACCCAAGCATTT. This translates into CASSLEPRQDTQAF.